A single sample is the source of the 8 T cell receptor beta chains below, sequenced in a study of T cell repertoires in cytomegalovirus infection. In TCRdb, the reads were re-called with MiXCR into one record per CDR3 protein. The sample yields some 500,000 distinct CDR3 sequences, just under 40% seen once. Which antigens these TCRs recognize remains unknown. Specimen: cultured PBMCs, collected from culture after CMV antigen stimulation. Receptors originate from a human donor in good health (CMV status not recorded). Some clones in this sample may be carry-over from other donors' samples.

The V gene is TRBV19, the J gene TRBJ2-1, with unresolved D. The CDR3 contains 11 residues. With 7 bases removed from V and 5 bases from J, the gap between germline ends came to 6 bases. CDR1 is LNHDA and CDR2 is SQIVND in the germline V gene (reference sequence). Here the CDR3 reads CASKTDNEQFF. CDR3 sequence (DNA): TGTGCCAGTAAGACGGACAATGAGCAGTTCTTC.

The CDR3 here is CASSLVYRADTEAFF. The CDR3 DNA reads as TGTGCCAGCAGCTTAGTATACAGGGCCGACACTGAAGCTTTCTTT. The chain joins TRBV7-8 to TRBJ1-1; perhaps TRBD1 as D (6 bases). Germline V gene lookup returns CDR1 SGHVS and CDR2 FQNEAQ. Deletions cut 1 base from V and 3 bases from J, with 12 bases between. CDR3 length equals 15 residues.

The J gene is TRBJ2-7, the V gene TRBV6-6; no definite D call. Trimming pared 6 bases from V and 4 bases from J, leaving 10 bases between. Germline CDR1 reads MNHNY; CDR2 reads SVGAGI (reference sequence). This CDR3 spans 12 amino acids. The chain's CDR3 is CASRDRPYEQYF. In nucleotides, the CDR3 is TGTGCCAGCAGGGACCGGCCATACGAGCAGTACTTC.

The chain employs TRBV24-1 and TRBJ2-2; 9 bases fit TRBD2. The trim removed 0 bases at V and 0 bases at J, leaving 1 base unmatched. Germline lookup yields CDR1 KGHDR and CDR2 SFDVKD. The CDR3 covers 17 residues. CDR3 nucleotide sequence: TGTGCCACCAGTGATTTGACTAGCGGGCCGAACACCGGGGAGCTGTTTTTT. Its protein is CATSDLTSGPNTGELFF.

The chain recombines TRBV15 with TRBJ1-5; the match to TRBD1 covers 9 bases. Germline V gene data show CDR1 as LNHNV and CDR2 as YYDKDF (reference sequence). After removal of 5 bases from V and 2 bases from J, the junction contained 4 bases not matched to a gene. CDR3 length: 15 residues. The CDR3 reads CATSGTGSGNQPQHF. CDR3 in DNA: TGTGCCACCAGCGGGACAGGGAGCGGCAATCAGCCCCAGCATTTT.

The CDR3 region has the DNA TGTGCCAGCAGTCCTACCACCGCATCACCCCTCCACTTT. Encoded protein: CASSPTTASPLHF. The V gene is TRBV2, the J gene TRBJ1-6; no clear D gene. CDR1 is SNHLY, CDR2 FYNNEI, per germline. Trimming stripped 5 bases from V and 10 bases from J, with 12 bases between. There are 13 residues in the CDR3.

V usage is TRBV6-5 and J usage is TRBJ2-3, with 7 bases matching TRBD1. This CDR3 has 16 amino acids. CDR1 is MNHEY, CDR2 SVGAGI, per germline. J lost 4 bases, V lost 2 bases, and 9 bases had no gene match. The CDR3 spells CASSYADRASADTQYF. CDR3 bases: TGTGCCAGCAGTTACGCTGACAGGGCGTCGGCAGATACGCAGTATTTT.

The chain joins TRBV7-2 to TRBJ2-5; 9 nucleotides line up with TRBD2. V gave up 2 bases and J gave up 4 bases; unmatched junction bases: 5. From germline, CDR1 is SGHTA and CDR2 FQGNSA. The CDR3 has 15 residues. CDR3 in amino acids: CASSLHAGGGETQYF. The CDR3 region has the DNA TGTGCCAGCAGCTTACATGCGGGAGGGGGAGAGACCCAGTACTTC.